This T cell receptor beta chain was identified during a study of blood T cell repertoires in COVID-19. Source study methods: For nucleated cells, counts were estimated from reference gene primer amplification. The assay was immunoSEQ multiplex PCR, and TCRdb's table has in-frame clones only and misses some. The V and J calls and clone size come from that table; D and trimming were worked out from the DNA. Here the sample spans roughly 180,000 clones, around 81% being singletons. The V gene lost 4 bases and the J gene lost 5 bases, with 9 bases spanning the gap. The germline V gene has CDR1 MNHEY and CDR2 SVGAGI. The CDR3 spans 13 residues.

The chain joins TRBV6-5 to TRBJ1-5; D gene ambiguous. The sequenced sample consisted of peripheral blood. This receptor was taken from a woman aged 40-49 years with COVID-19, enrolled during active disease. CDR3 residues: CASSSGRDQPQHF. The DNA for the CDR3 is TGTGCCAGCAGTTCCGGGCGGGATCAGCCCCAGCATTTT.